The entry below gives a single T cell receptor (beta chain) sequence along with its context. The antigen remains undetermined. The CDR3 runs 16 residues. Germline values: CDR1 SGHTA, CDR2 FQGNSA. V lost 4 bases and J lost 0; bases outside the gene matches: 6. This record comes from a study of cytomegalovirus exposure and HLA in healthy donors. The PCR ran on 60 Vbeta and 13 Jbeta primers. Using immunoSEQ multiplex PCR, the repertoire was profiled, and TCRdb retains in-frame clones only, with some absent. The table shows 100,000 to 150,000 clones, with 80% to 85% occurring only once. Broader study findings: Previous analysis showed most TCR beta V segments were productive about 90% or about 30% of the time.

The receptor was isolated from a young woman in good health and CMV-seronegative. The material sequenced was PBMCs. The chain employs TRBV7-2 and TRBJ2-1; 7 bases are a match to TRBD1. CDR3 nucleotide sequence: TGTGCCAGCAGCTCATCCGGGACAGACTCCTACAATGAGCAGTTCTTC. This sequence encodes CASSSSGTDSYNEQFF.